The source of this T cell receptor beta chain is a study of cytomegalovirus exposure and HLA in healthy donors. Study results and limitations: Rare TCR sequences dominated, though some public TCRs recurred in many donors. The study put around 180 TCR beta chains on its list as cytomegalovirus-associated.

On this clone: Its target is unknown. One junction end does not reproduce the germline sequence, and a read error may be involved.

PCR involved 60 Vbeta and 13 Jbeta primers. Clones were read by immunoSEQ multiplex PCR, and TCRdb kept only the in-frame ones, dropping some. This table has 150,000 to 180,000 clones, about 74% appearing once. Germline values: CDR1 MNHEY, CDR2 SMNVEV (reference sequence). The CDR3 has 13 residues. The TCR sequence derives from a woman in her thirties or forties in good health and CMV-seronegative. The chain employs TRBV27 and TRBJ2-7, with D perhaps TRBD2 (5 bases). Input material: PBMCs. CDR3 nucleotides: TGTGCCGGCAGTGAGGGAAGGGCCTACGAGCAGTACTTC. This encodes CAGSEGRAYEQYF.